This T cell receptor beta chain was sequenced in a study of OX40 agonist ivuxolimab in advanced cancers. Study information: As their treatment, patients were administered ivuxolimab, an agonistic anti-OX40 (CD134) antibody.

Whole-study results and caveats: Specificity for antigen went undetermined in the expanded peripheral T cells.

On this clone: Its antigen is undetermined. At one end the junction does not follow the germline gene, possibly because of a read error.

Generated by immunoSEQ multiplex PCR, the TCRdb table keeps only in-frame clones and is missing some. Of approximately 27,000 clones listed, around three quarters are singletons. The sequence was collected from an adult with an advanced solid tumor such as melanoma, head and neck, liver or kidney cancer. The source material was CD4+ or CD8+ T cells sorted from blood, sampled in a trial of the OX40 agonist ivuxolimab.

This CDR3 is CASSEEGQTPF. CDR3 DNA: TGTGCCAGCAGTGAAGAGGGTCAAACCCCCTTC. The genes are TRBV6-1 and TRBJ1-2; the D is unclear. CDR3 length equals 11 residues. Germline values: CDR1 MNHNS, CDR2 SASEGT.